This TCR beta chain is from a study of blood T cell repertoires in COVID-19. At the level of the study: Spain, Italy and the United States supplied samples that represented acute and convalescent COVID-19. PBMCs, B-cell-depleted T cells, or T cells were the source of the cDNA or gDNA that made up the material.

Clones were read by immunoSEQ multiplex PCR, and TCRdb kept only the in-frame ones, dropping some. This sample has over 200,000 clones, with 75% to 90% found just once. The CDR3 runs to 19 residues. Germline CDR1 is MNHEY and CDR2 is SVGEGT. V was shortened by 4 bases and J by 0 bases, with 22 bases between the two germline ends. This chain connects TRBV6-2 or TRBV6-3 to TRBJ1-5; tentative D call: TRBD1 (5 bases). The TCR was taken from a human donor in a cohort sampled during active COVID-19. The sample taken for sequencing was peripheral blood. The CDR3 spells CASSSQQGPTSYSNQPQHF. CDR3 DNA sequence: TGTGCCAGCAGTTCCCAGCAGGGTCCCACATCTTATAGCAATCAGCCCCAGCATTTT.